This T cell receptor beta chain was documented in a study of cytomegalovirus exposure and HLA in healthy donors. Study background: Per a later analysis, the roughly 640 first-cohort and 120 validation repertoires shared one platform.

V was shortened by 5 bases and J by 5 bases, with 7 bases between the two germline ends. This CDR3 contains 12 residues. CDR1 is MNHNS, CDR2 SASEGT, per germline. The validation cohort, a group of roughly 120 subjects, included the donors and was separate from the approximately 650-subject first cohort. Produced via immunoSEQ multiplex PCR; TCRdb's table is partial and in-frame only. The table lists under 200,000 clones, roughly nine tenths of them singletons. Study results and limitations: Under in vitro conditions, three CMV-associated chains were confirmed as specific for CMV antigens.

As to this clone: Its cognate antigen is unknown.

Sequencing input: PBMCs. This receptor was obtained from a man younger than 30 in good health and CMV-seropositive. V gene TRBV6-1 combines with J gene TRBJ2-1, with a weak D call TRBD2 (5 bases). Written as DNA, the CDR3 is TGTGCCAGCAGTCGGGGAGACAATGAGCAGTTCTTC. Translated: CASSRGDNEQFF.